The T cell receptor beta chain under discussion was sequenced for a study of OX40 agonist ivuxolimab in advanced cancers. Study-wide background: Partial responses were seen in three patients, one with hepatocellular carcinoma and two with cutaneous melanoma. Findings of the study overall: Relative to CD4+ cells, CD8+ T cells on average had more expanded clones.

Prior autoimmune disease or systemic immunosuppression barred patients. Data came from immunoSEQ multiplex PCR; TCRdb stores just in-frame clones and leaves some out. This repertoire shows about 18,000 clones, roughly 88% found once; its top ten account for 29%. On this clone: Its cognate antigen is unknown.

The V gene end was trimmed by 0 bases and the J gene end by 7 bases; junction bases not matched to a gene: 5. The CDR3 sequence is 15 residues long. Germline V gene sequence: CDR1 SGDLS, CDR2 YYNGEE. The origin of this receptor is an adult with an advanced solid tumor such as melanoma, head and neck, liver or kidney cancer. The rearrangement joins TRBV9 to TRBJ2-5, with TRBD2 matching over 11 bases. This sample comprised CD4+ or CD8+ T cells sorted from blood, obtained in a trial of the OX40 agonist ivuxolimab. The CDR3 DNA is TGTGCCAGCAGCGTAGGCGGGACTAGCGGTCCGACCCAGTACTTC. Its protein product is CASSVGGTSGPTQYF.